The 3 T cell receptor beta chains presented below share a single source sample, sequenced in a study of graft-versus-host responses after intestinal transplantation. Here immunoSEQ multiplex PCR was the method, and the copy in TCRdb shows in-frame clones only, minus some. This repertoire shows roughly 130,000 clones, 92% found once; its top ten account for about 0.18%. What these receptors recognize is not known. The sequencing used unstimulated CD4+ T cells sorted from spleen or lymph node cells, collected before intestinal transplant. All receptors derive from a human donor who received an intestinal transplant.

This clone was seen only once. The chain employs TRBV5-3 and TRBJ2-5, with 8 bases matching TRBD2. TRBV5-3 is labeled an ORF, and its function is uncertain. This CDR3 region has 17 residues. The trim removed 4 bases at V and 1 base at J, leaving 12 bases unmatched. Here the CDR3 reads CARSLTPSGHLQETQYF. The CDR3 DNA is TGTGCCAGAAGCCTCACCCCTAGCGGGCACCTCCAAGAGACCCAGTACTTC.

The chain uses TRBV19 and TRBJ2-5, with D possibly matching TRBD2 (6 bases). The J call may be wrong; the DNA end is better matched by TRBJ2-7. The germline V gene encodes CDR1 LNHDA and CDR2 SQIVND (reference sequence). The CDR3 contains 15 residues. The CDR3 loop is CASSKSERAPYEQYF. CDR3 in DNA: TGTGCCAGTAGTAAATCGGAGCGGGCACCCTACGAGCAGTACTTC.

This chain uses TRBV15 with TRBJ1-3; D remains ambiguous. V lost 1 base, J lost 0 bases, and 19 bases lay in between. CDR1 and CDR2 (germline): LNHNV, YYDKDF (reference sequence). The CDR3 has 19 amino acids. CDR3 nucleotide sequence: TGTGCCACCAGCAGAGGTTTCGCGGGTGGGAAGGCCTCTGGAAACACCATATATTTT. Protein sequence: CATSRGFAGGKASGNTIYF.